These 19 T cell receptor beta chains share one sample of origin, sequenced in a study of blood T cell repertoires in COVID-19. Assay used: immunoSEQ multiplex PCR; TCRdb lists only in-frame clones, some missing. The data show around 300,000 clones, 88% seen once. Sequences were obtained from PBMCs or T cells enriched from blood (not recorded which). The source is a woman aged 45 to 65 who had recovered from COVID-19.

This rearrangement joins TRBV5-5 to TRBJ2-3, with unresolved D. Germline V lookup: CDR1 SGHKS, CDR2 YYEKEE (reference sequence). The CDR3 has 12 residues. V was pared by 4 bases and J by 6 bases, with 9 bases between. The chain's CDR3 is CASSLQRDTQYF. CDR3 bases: TGTGCCAGCAGCCTTCAGAGGGATACGCAGTATTTT.

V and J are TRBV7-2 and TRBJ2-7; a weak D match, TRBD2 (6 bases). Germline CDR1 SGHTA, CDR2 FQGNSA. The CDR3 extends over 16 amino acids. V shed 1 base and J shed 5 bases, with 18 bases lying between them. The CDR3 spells CASSLDGTGRGDEQYF. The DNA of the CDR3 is TGTGCCAGCAGCTTAGATGGTACAGGCCGCGGGGACGAGCAGTACTTC.

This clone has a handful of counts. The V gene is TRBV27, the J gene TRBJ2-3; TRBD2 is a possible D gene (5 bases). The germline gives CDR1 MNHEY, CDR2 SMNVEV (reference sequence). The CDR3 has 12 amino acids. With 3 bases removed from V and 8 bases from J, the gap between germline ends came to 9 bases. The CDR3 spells CASSFLGSTQYF. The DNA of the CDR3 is TGTGCCAGCAGTTTTCTGGGGAGTACGCAGTATTTT.

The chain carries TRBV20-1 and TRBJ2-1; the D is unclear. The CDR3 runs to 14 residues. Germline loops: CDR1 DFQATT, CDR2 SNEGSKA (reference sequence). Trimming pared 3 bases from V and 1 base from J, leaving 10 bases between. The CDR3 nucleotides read TGCAGTGCTAGTTCTCCGCGATCCTACAATGAGCAGTTCTTC. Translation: CSASSPRSYNEQFF.

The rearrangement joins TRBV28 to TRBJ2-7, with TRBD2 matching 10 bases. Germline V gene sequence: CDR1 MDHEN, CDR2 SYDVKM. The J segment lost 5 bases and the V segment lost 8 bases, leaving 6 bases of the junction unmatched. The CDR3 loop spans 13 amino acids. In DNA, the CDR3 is TGTGCCAGCGGTTACCTAGCGGGAGACGAGCAGTACTTC. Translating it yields CASGYLAGDEQYF.

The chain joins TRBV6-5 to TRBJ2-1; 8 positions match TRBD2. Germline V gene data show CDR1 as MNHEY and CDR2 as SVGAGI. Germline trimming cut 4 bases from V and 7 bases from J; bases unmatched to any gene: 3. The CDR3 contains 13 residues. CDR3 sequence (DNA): TGTGCCAGCAGTTCTGGCGGGAGGAATGAGCAGTTCTTC. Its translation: CASSSGGRNEQFF.

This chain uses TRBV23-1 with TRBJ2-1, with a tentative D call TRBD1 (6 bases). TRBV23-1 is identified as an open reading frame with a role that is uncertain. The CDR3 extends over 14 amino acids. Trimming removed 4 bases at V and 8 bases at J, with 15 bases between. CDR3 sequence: CASSPGTAGDEQFF. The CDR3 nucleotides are TGCGCCAGCAGTCCCGGGACCGCAGGGGATGAGCAGTTCTTC.

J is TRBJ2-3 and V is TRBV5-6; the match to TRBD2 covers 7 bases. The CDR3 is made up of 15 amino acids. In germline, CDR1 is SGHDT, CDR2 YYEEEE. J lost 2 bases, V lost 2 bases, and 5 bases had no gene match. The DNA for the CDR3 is TGTGCCAGCAGCTTCGCTAGCGGATACACAGATACGCAGTATTTT. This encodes CASSFASGYTDTQYF.

The CDR3 protein is CASTLPGTGNDEQYF. The CDR3 DNA sequence: TGCGCCAGCACACTTCCCGGGACAGGGAACGACGAGCAGTACTTC. The rearrangement links TRBV5-1 to TRBJ2-7; 9 nucleotides agree with TRBD1. Germline V gives CDR1 SGHRS, CDR2 YFSETQ. The CDR3 is made up of 15 amino acids. Trimming took 6 bases from V and 5 from J; bases not matched to a gene: 12.

The CDR3 is CASSYSGTYNSPLHF. As DNA, the CDR3 is TGTGCCAGCAGTTACTCAGGGACTTATAATTCACCCCTCCACTTT. This sequence joins TRBV6-5 and TRBJ1-6, with D possibly TRBD1 on 5 matching bases. This CDR3 contains 15 residues. Trimming stripped 0 bases from V and 4 bases from J, with 7 bases between. The germline V gene encodes CDR1 MNHEY and CDR2 SVGAGI.

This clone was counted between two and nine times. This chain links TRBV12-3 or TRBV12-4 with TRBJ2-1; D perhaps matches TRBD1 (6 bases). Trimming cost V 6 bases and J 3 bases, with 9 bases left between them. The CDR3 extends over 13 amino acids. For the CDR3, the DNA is TGTGCCAGCAGCACAGGGAACTACAATGAGCAGTTCTTC. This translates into CASSTGNYNEQFF.

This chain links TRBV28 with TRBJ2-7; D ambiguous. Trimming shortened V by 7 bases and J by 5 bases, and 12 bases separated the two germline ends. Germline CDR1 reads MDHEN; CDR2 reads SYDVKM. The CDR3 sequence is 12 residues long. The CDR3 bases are TGTGCCAGCACTTCAGGATCCCACGAGCAGTACTTC. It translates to CASTSGSHEQYF.

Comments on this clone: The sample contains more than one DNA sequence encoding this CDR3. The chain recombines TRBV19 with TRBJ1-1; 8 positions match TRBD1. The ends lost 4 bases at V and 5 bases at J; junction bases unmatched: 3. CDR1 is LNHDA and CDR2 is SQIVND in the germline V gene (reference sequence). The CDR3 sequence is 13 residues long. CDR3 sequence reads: CASSSDRGTEAFF. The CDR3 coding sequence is TGTGCCAGTAGTAGTGACAGGGGTACTGAAGCTTTCTTT.

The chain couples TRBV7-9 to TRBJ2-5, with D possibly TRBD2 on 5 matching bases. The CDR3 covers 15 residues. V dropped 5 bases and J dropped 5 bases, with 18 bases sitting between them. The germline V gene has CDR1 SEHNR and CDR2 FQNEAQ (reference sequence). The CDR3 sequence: CASSTSGNPGETQYF. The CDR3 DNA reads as TGTGCCAGCAGCACGTCCGGGAACCCCGGGGAGACCCAGTACTTC.

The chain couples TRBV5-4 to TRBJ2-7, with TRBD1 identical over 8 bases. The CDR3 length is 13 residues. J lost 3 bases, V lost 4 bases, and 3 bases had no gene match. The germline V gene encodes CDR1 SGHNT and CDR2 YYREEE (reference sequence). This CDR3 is CASSTGQDYEQYF. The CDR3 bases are TGTGCCAGCAGCACGGGACAGGACTACGAGCAGTACTTC.

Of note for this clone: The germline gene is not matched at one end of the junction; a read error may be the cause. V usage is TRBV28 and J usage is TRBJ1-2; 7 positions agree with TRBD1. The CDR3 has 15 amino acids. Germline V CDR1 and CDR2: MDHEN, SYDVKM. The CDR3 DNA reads TGTGCCAGCACTTTAATGACAGGGAGGATCTATGGCTACACCTTC. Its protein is CASTLMTGRIYGYTF.

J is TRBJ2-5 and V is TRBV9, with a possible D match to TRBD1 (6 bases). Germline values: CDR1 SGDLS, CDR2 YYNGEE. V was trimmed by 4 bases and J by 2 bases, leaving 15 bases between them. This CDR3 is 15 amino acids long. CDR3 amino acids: CASSPDSRLQETQYF. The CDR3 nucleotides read TGTGCCAGCAGCCCGGACAGCAGATTACAAGAGACCCAGTACTTC.

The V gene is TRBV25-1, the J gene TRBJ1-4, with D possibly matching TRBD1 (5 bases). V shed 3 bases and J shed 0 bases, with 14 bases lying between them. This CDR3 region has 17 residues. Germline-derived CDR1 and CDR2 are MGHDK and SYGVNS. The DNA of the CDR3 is TGTGCCAGCAGTGATCAAGGGAGGGGTGCAACTAATGAAAAACTGTTTTTT. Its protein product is CASSDQGRGATNEKLFF.

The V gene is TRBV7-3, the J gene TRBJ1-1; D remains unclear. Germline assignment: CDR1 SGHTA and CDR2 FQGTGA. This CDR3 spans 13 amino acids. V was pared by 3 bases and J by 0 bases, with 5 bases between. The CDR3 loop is CASSFGLNTEAFF. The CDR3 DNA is TGTGCCAGCAGCTTCGGGTTGAACACTGAAGCTTTCTTT.